This T cell receptor (beta chain) comes out of a study of molecular identifiers for immune sequencing clone quantification. Study findings and constraints: Detectable among over 900,000 naive cells, according to reports, was Jurkat TCR RNA spiked in from one cell.

The V gene's germline CDR1 is MNHEY and CDR2 SMNVEV (reference sequence). The CDR3 runs to 15 residues. The ends were cut back, 3 bases at V and 3 bases at J, with 14 bases in the middle. Details on this clonotype: Its target is unknown.

Each CDR3 protein is one row after TCRdb ran MiXCR on the PCR reads. The table lists around 300,000 distinct CDR3 sequences, roughly a quarter of them singletons. Specimen: naive CD8+ T cells from blood, with Jurkat cell RNA spiked in. Specified subset: FACS-sorted CD8+CD4-CCR7+CD45RA+ naive T cells. The chain links TRBV27 to TRBJ1-1; TRBD1 is a possible D gene (6 bases). The clonotype was recovered from a human donor in good health. Some libraries in this study had Jurkat cell RNA spiked in. The CDR3 spells CASSFTQGRDTEAFF. The CDR3 nucleotides are TGTGCCAGCAGTTTTACCCAGGGGCGCGACACTGAAGCTTTCTTT.